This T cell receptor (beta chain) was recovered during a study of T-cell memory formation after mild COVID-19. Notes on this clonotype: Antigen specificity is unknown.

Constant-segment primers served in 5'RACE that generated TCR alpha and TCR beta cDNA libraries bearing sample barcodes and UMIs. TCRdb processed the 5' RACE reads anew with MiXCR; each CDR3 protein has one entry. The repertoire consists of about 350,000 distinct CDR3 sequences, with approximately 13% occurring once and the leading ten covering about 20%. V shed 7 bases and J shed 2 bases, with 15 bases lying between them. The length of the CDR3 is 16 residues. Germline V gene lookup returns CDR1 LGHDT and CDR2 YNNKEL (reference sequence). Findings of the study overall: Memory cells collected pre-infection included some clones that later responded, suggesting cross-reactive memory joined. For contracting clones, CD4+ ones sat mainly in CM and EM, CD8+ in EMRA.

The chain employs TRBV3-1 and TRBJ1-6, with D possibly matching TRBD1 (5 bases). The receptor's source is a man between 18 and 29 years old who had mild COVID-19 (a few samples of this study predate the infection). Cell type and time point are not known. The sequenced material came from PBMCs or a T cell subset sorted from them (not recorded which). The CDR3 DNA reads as TGTGCCAGCAAGTCCGTCTCAGGGCCCTATAATTCACCCCTCCACTTT. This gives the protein CASKSVSGPYNSPLHF.